This T cell receptor beta chain was identified during a study of cytomegalovirus exposure and HLA in healthy donors (TCRdb year 2017). Regarding the research as a whole: An earlier analysis of some 550 of the donors reported 250 to 300 Gb of sequence data and about 100 million unique TCR beta sequences from some 180 million T cells. Roughly 290 gigabases of sequencing data and around 80 million unique TCR sequences made up an early release that covered approximately 650 HLA-typed donors. The genetic ancestry cluster associated with self-reported Caucasian donors included about 84% of the roughly 400 genotyped donors. The study aimed to test whether cataloging public T cell receptors could reveal signatures of past pathogen exposure. The study used immunosequencing to profile the T cell repertoires of 600 to 850 subjects and linked those repertoires to cytomegalovirus serostatus. A separate validation cohort of some 130 different subjects was used in addition to the approximately 670-subject first cohort. The study combined high-throughput TCR immunosequencing, statistical association of individual TCRs with disease status, and machine learning to predict cytomegalovirus infection status. In a later analysis, previously published TCR beta repertoires from 550 to 750 donors were re-analyzed and high-resolution HLA genotyping was added so that TCR occurrence patterns could be studied. The later analysis used no new phenotypic data to find candidate immune exposures, relying instead on TCR beta sequences and their occurrence across donors. To decide whether each TCR beta V gene segment behaved as functional or pseudogenic, an earlier analysis of some 600 of the donors relied on high-throughput TCR beta sequencing. Donor age, sex, ethnicity and CMV serostatus were compiled together with the repertoire data. A later genetic analysis took genome-wide SNP genotypes for about three fifths of the roughly 670 donors and used that subset as a discovery cohort. All discovery cohort repertoires had been generated on a single sequencing platform. Both class I and class II loci were covered by HLA typing, at four-digit resolution. Typing coverage varied by locus: roughly 629-640 donors for A, B, C, DRB1 and DQB1; 522 for DQA1; more than 600 for DPA1; approximately 450 for DPB1. Roughly 5 DR-DQ haplotypes were handled as single units for association and clustering, since linkage in the cohort was strong. Among around 400 genotyped donors of the cohort, an average of roughly 230,000 unique TCR beta nucleotide sequences was sequenced per donor, of which approximately 18% were non-productive. Study-wide findings and limitations: CMV serostatus was the only immune exposure information available for the cohort. Roughly uniform sequencing depth across donors was assumed in presence/absence analyses, although this assumption may not hold. Because counts were too low, 15 to 20 rarely observed V segments, including chromosome 9 orphons, were excluded from the earlier analysis of 587 of the donors. According to a later analysis, TCR association rates differed among HLA loci, with DRB1 alleles showing the most associated TCRs and HLA-C alleles showing the fewest. It was suggested by the authors that the approach could potentially be generalized to other disease states and immunological phenotypes. A further reported finding was that TCR beta sequences accurately predicted the HLA-A and HLA-B alleles for most subjects in the first cohort. This cohort had only TCR beta chains sequenced, and the lack of alpha or paired-chain data limited which features could be detected. According to a later genetic analysis, donors in an Asian-associated ancestry cluster had fewer N-insertions in productive TCRs than the approximately 710-donor mean. In a later analysis, some 17,000 TCR beta sequences were associated with specific HLA alleles at a false discovery rate of 0.05. According to a later analysis, most CMV-associated TCR beta chains appeared to be HLA-restricted, and the HLA associations seemed to be driven largely by CMV exposure. The study gave a list of over 150 TCR beta chains associated with cytomegalovirus. A later genetic analysis associated a missense DCLRE1C variant with V-gene and J-gene trimming of TCR beta chains, and an independent cohort replicated the association. A later analysis found that HLA-associated TCR beta chains were more clonally expanded and had lower generation probabilities than equally common non-associated chains. A few of the identified cytomegalovirus-associated TCR beta chains were confirmed in vitro to be specific for cytomegalovirus antigens. The classifier was reported to diagnose cytomegalovirus status with high specificity and sensitivity in both the original cohort and the validation cohort. The sequencing pipeline was judged likely to have produced a cluster of highly shared sequence variants as a technical artifact. Most TCR sequences were observed very rarely across donors, whereas some public TCRs were present in many individuals. Linkage disequilibrium might explain the correlated functional status among segregating V segments, but an unknown experimental factor could not be ruled out. An earlier analysis of around 500 of the donors showed that most TCR beta V segments appeared in productive rearrangements either about 90% or about 30% of the time, which broadly matched IMGT annotations. The 87-base-pair reads could not distinguish some IMGT-functional V segments, including TRBV6-2 and TRBV6-3, so those segments were excluded. A later analysis reported that several top co-occurrence clusters appeared linked to parvovirus B19, influenza, CMV and Epstein-Barr virus. When HLA alleles, especially DR and DQ, strongly co-occurred, TCR associations were difficult to assign to individual alleles. HLA typing was unavailable for some donors at each locus, so association tests used only the typed subset.

The cohort consisted of approximately 690 healthy bone marrow donors. At the time of sampling, all cohort members were nominally healthy, though unrecorded immune exposures were likely present. The donor was CMV seronegative and was included in the group of over 300 seronegative cohort members. A peripheral blood sample was collected from each donor, and TCR beta sequencing was performed on peripheral blood mononuclear cells. Genomic DNA extraction from the blood cell samples was performed with the Qiagen DNeasy Blood Extraction Kit. Libraries were built with the immunoSEQ multiplex PCR assay. For the multiplex PCR, a mixture combining 60 forward primers for TCR Vbeta segments and 13 reverse primers for TCR Jbeta segments was used. Amplification of the CDR3 region of rearranged TCR beta genes was performed with a multiplex PCR assay on genomic DNA. Amplified TCR beta libraries were sequenced as 87-base-pair reads on the Illumina HiSeq System. In the source study's methods: A later analysis tallied tens of millions of unique TCR beta chains across the 640 or so repertoires, and approximately 9.9 million of those chains were shared by two or more donors. To remove PCR and sequencing errors, raw reads were error-corrected and collapsed into unique sequences using a nearest-neighbor algorithm that merged closely related sequences. Alignment of CDR3 sequences to IMGT reference sequences was used to assign V, D and J gene segments. For a sequence to be retained, a match of at least six nucleotides to both a V gene segment and a J gene segment was required. A rearrangement was called productive if the CDR3 had no stop codons and remained in frame with V and J, and every other rearrangement was called non-productive. Following IMGT convention, CDR3 was defined as the stretch from the second conserved V-encoded cysteine up to the conserved J-encoded phenylalanine. The earlier analysis of about 530 of the donors excluded any sequence lacking an unambiguous match to a single V gene segment. An earlier analysis of several hundred of the donors called V segments functional above 56.7% productive rearrangements and segregating when the between-donor standard deviation exceeded 5%. A statistical classification framework was developed to diagnose cytomegalovirus status using the catalog of TCR beta chain sequences. V and J gene assignment, in a later analysis, came from comparing TCR nucleotide sequences with IMGT/GENE-DB human TR gene sequences. A later analysis assigned CDR3 sequences and most-parsimonious VDJ recombination scenarios with the TCRdist pipeline. In a later analysis, each TCR beta chain was defined by its CDR3 amino acid sequence together with its V-gene family, and reads lacking a unique V-gene family were excluded. As a way to deal with suspected cross-contamination and a sequencing artifact, a later analysis dropped roughly 600 nucleotide sequences that were highly shared and had low generation probability. A later analysis calculated a clonal expansion index for each public chain from normalized within-repertoire ranks of inferred template counts. In a later analysis, generation probabilities were computed with a VDJ recombination model fitted to out-of-frame rearrangements, and the resulting probabilities were checked against IGoR. In a later analysis, TCR-TCR, TCR-HLA and TCR-CMV co-occurrence was scored with hypergeometric tests, and a repertoire-size bias correction was applied to TCR pairs. In a later analysis, false discovery rates were estimated by permuting HLA or CMV assignments 20 times. In a later analysis, co-occurring TCRs were grouped using DBSCAN, with TCRdist sequence similarity added in when clustering inside HLA-allele-positive subsets. Co-occurrence clustering excluded repertoires with fewer than 30,000 or more than 120,000 public chains, plus five with anomalous nucleotide sharing. TCRdb took over this immuneACCESS table, retaining in-frame rearrangements with V and J assigned. Such tables are incomplete; in checked studies, under half of the missing clones stem from an unresolved V gene, and the remainder is unexplained. V and J calls and clone size are as listed in that table; D and trimming were resolved from the DNA. The sample data list 170,000 or so clones, and about 81% of these were observed just once. Of the sample, around 2.4% is held by the ten largest clones.

This clone was seen at least ten times. Its antigen is unknown. No base-level quality is on record; no much larger clone is a single base apart. The CDR3 numbers 15 residues from cysteine through phenylalanine. The entry retains the CDR3 DNA only, 45 bases that are in frame from base 1. CDR1 and CDR2, looked up from the germline V gene (reference sequence), are SEHNR and FQNEAQ. The trim is 5 bases for V and 2 bases for J, with a gap of 14 bases between the germline ends. Specimen: PBMCs. The chain was built from TRBV7-9 and TRBJ2-3; the D region possibly corresponds to TRBD2 (5 bases align). This TCR derives from a woman younger than 45 in good health and CMV-seronegative. DNA sequence: TGTGCCAGCAGCCCTGCGACGGGATTCACAGATACGCAGTATTTT. The resulting protein is CASSPATGFTDTQYF.